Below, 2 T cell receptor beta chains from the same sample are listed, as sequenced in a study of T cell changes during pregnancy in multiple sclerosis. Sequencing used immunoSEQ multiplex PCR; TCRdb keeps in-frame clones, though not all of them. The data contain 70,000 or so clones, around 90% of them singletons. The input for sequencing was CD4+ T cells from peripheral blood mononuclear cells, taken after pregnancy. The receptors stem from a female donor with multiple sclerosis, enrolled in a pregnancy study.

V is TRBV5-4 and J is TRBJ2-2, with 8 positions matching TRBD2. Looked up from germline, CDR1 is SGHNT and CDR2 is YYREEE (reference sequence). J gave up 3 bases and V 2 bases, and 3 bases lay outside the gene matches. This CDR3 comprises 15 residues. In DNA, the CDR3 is TGTGCCAGCAGCTTTGGGACTAGAGACACCGGGGAGCTGTTTTTT. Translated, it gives CASSFGTRDTGELFF.

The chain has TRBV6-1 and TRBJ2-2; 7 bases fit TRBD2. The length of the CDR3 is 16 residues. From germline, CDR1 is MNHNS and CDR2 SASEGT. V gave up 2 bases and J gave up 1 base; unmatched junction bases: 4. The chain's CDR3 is CASSEFGGLNTGELFF. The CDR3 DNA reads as TGTGCCAGCAGTGAATTCGGGGGGTTGAACACCGGGGAGCTGTTTTTT.